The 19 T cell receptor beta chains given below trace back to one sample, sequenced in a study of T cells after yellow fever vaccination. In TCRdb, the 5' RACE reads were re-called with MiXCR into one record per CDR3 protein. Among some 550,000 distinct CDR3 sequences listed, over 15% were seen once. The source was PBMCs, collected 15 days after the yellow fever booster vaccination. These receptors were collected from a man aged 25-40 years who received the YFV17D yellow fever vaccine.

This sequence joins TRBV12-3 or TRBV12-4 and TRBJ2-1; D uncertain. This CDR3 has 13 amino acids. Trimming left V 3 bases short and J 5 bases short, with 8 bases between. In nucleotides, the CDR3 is TGTGCCAGCAGTTTGTGGGCCGACAATGAGCAGTTCTTC. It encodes CASSLWADNEQFF.

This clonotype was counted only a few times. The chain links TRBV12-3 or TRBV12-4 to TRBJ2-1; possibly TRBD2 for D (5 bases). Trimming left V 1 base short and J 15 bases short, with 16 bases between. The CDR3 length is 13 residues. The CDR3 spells CASSLETASFGFF. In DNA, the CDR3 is TGTGCCAGCAGTTTAGAGACCGCTAGCTTTGGGTTCTTC.

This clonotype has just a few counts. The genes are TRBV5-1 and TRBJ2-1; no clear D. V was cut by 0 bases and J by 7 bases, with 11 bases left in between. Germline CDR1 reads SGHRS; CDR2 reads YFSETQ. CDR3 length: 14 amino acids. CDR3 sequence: CASSLAPPVNEQFF. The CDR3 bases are TGCGCCAGCAGCTTGGCCCCTCCGGTGAATGAGCAGTTCTTC.

CDR3 sequence: CASSLAAGGEYEQYF. The CDR3 bases are TGTGCCAGCAGCTTAGCGGCAGGGGGCGAATACGAGCAGTACTTC. V usage is TRBV7-9 and J usage is TRBJ2-7, with 8 bases aligning to TRBD1. Germline V gene sequence: CDR1 SEHNR, CDR2 FQNEAQ (reference sequence). V was pared by 0 bases and J by 4 bases, with 5 bases of the junction left unmatched. The CDR3 extends over 15 amino acids.

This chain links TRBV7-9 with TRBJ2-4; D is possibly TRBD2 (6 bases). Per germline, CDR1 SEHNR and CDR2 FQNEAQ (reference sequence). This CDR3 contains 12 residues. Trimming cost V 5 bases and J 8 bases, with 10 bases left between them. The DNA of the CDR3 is TGTGCCAGCAGCCCCGGGACTGACATTCAGTACTTC. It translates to CASSPGTDIQYF.

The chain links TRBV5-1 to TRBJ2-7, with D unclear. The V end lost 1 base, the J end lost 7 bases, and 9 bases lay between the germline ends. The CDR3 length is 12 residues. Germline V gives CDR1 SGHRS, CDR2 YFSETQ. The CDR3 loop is CASSLQPREQYF. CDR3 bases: TGCGCCAGCAGCTTGCAGCCGAGGGAGCAGTACTTC.

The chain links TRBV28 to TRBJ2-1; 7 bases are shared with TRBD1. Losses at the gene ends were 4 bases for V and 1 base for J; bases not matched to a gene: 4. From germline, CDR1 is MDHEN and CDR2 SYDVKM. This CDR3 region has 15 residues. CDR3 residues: CASSSTGHSYNEQFF. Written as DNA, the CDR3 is TGTGCCAGCAGTTCGACAGGGCATTCCTACAATGAGCAGTTCTTC.

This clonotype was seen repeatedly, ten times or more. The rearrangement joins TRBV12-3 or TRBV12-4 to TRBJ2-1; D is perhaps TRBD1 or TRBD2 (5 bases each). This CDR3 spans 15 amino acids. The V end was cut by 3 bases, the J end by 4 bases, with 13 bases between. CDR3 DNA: TGTGCCAGCAGTTTCGGGACCAGGACGTACAATGAGCAGTTCTTC. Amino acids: CASSFGTRTYNEQFF.

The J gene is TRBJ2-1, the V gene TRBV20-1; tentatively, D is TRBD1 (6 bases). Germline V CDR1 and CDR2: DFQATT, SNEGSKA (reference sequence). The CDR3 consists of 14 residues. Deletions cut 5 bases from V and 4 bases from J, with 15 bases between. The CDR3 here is CSAPSWTAYNEQFF. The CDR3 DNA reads TGCAGTGCTCCGAGCTGGACAGCATACAATGAGCAGTTCTTC.

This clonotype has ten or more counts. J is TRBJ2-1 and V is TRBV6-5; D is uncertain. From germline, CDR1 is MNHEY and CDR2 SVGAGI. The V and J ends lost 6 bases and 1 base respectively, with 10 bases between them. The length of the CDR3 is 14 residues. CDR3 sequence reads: CASSYLGSYNEQFF. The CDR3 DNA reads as TGTGCCAGCAGCTACCTAGGATCCTACAATGAGCAGTTCTTC.

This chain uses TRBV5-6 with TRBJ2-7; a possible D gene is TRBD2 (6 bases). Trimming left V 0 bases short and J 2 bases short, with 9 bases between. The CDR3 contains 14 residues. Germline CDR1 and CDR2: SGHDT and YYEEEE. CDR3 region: CASSLGLEAYEQYF. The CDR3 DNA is TGTGCCAGCAGCTTGGGACTAGAAGCCTACGAGCAGTACTTC.

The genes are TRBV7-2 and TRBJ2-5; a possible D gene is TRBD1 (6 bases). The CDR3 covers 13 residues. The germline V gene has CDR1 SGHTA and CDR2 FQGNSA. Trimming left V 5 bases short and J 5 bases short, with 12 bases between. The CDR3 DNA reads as TGTGCCAGCAGCGTAAACAGGGTCGAGACCCAGTACTTC. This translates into CASSVNRVETQYF.

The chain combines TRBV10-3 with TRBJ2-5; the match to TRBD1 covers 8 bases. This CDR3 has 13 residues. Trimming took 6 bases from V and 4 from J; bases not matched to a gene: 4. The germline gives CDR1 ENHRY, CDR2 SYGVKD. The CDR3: CAIRSGTGETQYF. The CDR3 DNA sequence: TGTGCCATCAGATCCGGGACAGGAGAGACCCAGTACTTC.

CDR3 nucleotide sequence: TGCAGTGCTAGAGATGGAGCGGGAGCGTGGGAGCAGTACTTC. Translation: CSARDGAGAWEQYF. The V and J genes are TRBV20-1 and TRBJ2-7; TRBD2 matches at 8 bases. The CDR3 contains 14 residues. The V gene's germline CDR1 is DFQATT and CDR2 SNEGSKA (reference sequence). V lost 0 bases, J lost 7 bases, and 8 bases stayed unmatched.

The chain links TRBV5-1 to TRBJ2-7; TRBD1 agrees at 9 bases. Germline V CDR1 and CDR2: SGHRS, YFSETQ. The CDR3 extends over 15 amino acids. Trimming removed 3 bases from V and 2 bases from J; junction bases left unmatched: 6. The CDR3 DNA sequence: TGCGCCAGCAGCTCCTACGGGACAGGGACCTACGAGCAGTACTTC. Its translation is CASSSYGTGTYEQYF. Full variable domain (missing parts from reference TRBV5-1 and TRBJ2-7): KAGVTQTPRYLIKTRGQQVTLSCSPISGHRSVSWYQQTPGQGLQFLFEYFSETQRNKGNFPGRFSGRQFSNSRSEMNVSTLELGDSALYLCASSSYGTGTYEQYFGPGTRLTVT.

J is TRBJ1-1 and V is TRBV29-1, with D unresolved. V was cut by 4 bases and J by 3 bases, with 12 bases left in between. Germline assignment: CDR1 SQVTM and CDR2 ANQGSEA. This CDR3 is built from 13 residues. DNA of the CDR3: TGCAGCGTTGCGGGAGGTCTTGACACTGAAGCTTTCTTT. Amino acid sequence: CSVAGGLDTEAFF.

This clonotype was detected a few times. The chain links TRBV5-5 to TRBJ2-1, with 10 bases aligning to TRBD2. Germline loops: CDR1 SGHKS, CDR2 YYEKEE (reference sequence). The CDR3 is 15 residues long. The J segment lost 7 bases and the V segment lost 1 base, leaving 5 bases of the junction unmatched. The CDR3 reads CASSLMSSGRNEQFF. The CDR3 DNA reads TGTGCCAGCAGCTTGATGTCTAGCGGGAGAAATGAGCAGTTCTTC.

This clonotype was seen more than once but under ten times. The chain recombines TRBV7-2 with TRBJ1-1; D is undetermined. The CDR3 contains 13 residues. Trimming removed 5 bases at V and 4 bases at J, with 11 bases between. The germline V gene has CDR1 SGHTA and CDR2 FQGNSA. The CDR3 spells CASSLYQSTEAFF. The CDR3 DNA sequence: TGTGCCAGCAGCCTGTATCAGAGCACTGAAGCTTTCTTT.

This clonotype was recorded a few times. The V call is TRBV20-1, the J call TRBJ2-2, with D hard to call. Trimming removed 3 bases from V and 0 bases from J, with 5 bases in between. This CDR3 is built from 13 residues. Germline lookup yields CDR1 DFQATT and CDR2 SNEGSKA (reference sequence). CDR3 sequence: CSARGSNTGELFF. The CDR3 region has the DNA TGCAGTGCTAGGGGCTCGAACACCGGGGAGCTGTTTTTT.